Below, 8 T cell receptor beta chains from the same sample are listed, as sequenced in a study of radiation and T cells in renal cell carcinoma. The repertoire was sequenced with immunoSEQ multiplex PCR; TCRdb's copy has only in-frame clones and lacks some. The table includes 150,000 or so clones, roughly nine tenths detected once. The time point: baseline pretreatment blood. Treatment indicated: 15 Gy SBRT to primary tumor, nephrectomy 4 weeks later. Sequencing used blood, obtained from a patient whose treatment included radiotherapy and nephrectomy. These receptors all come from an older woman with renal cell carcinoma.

The CDR3 nucleotides read TGTGCCAGCAGGTGGACAGGGTCCGACGAGCAGTACTTC. Protein product: CASRWTGSDEQYF. This chain joins TRBV11-3 and TRBJ2-7; 8 nucleotides align to TRBD1. CDR3 length: 13 residues. Germline V gene lookup returns CDR1 SGHNT and CDR2 YENEEA. V was clipped by 6 bases and J by 5 bases; unmatched bases: 6.

CDR3 sequence (DNA): TGCGCCAGCAGCCGGCAGGTGGTCGGAGGAGCCGAGCAGTACTTC. Protein sequence: CASSRQVVGGAEQYF. The genes are TRBV4-3 and TRBJ2-7; TRBD2 might be the D (5 bases). V was pared by 4 bases and J by 6 bases, with 19 bases between. The CDR3 is 15 amino acids. Germline V gene sequence: CDR1 LGHNA, CDR2 YSLEER.

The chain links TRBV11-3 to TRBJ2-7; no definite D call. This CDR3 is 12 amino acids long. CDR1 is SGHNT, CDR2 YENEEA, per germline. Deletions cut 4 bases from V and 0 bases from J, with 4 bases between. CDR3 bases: TGTGCCAGCAGCTCGAGCTCCTACGAGCAGTACTTC. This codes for CASSSSSYEQYF. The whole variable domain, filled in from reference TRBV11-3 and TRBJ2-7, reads EAGVVQSPRYKIIEKKQPVAFWCNPISGHNTLYWYLQNLGQGPELLIRYENEEAVDDSQLPKDRFSAERLKGVDSTLKIQPAELGDSAVYLCASSSSSYEQYFGPGTRLTVT.

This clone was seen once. The CDR3 sequence: CASSSDRVPSNQPQHF. The CDR3 region has the DNA TGTGCCAGTAGTTCCGACAGGGTCCCTAGCAATCAGCCCCAGCATTTT. J is TRBJ1-5 and V is TRBV19; 7 bases are shared with TRBD1. Germline loops: CDR1 LNHDA, CDR2 SQIVND (reference sequence). The CDR3 totals 16 residues. The trim removed 5 bases at V and 0 bases at J, leaving 7 bases unmatched. The full variable domain, its missing parts supplied by reference TRBV19 and TRBJ1-5, is DGGITQSPKYLFRKEGQNVTLSCEQNLNHDAMYWYRQDPGQGLRLIYYSQIVNDFQKGDIAEGYSVSREKKESFPLTVTSAQKNPTAFYLCASSSDRVPSNQPQHFGDGTRLSIL.

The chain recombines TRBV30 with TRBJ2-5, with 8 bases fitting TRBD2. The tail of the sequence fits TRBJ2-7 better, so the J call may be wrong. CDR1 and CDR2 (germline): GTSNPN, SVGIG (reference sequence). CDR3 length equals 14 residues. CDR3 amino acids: CAWSRAAGAYEQYF. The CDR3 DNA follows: TGTGCCTGGAGTCGGGCAGCGGGGGCCTACGAGCAGTACTTC.

The CDR3 region has the DNA TGTGCCAGCAGCTTGGTGGGACAGTACGAGCAGTACTTC. This translates into CASSLVGQYEQYF. V and J are TRBV5-4 and TRBJ2-7; 7 bases agree with TRBD1. The CDR3 is 13 residues long. V was clipped by 0 bases and J by 4 bases; unmatched bases: 1. Germline loops: CDR1 SGHNT, CDR2 YYREEE (reference sequence).

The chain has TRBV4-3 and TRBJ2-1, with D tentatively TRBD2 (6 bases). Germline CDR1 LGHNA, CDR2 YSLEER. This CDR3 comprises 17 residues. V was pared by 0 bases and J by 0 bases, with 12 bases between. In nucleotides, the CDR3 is TGCGCCAGCAGCCAAGATCTAGCGAAGAGCTCCTACAATGAGCAGTTCTTC. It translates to CASSQDLAKSSYNEQFF.

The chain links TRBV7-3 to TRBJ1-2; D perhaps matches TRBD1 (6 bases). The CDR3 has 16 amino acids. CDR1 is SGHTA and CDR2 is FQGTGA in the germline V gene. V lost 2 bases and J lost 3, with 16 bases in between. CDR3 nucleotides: TGTGCCAGCAGCTTAGGCTTGTGGGCAGGGGACTATGGCTACACCTTC. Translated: CASSLGLWAGDYGYTF.